This T cell receptor (beta chain) is from a study of T cell repertoires in cytomegalovirus infection. TCRdb re-derived calls from the reads in MiXCR, one entry per CDR3 protein. The repertoire consists of 640,000 or so distinct CDR3 sequences, with around 30% occurring once and the leading ten covering 15% to 20%. CDR1 SGHTA and CDR2 FQGNSA come from the germline V gene. J was trimmed by 2 bases and V by 7 bases; bases with no gene match: 8. There are 15 residues in the CDR3. With respect to this clonotype: Its specificity is unknown.

The origin of this receptor is a human donor in good health (CMV status not recorded). Some clones in this sample may be carry-over from other donors' samples. Source: cultured PBMCs, taken from culture after CMV antigen stimulation. The V call is TRBV7-2, the J call TRBJ2-5, with 9 bases aligning to TRBD2. The CDR3 sequence is CASTAAGGPQETQYF. CDR3 coding DNA: TGTGCCAGCACCGCAGCGGGGGGACCTCAAGAGACCCAGTACTTC.